This T cell receptor (beta chain) appears in the sequencing data of a study of blood T cell repertoires in COVID-19. Study information: Some COVID-19 samples were acute and others convalescent; all came from the United States, Italy and Spain. T cells, B-cell-depleted T cells, or PBMCs supplied cDNA or gDNA.

Source study methods: Amplification of reference gene primers provided the estimated nucleated cell counts. The assay was immunoSEQ multiplex PCR, and TCRdb's table has in-frame clones only and misses some. V, J and clone size are those of that table, while D and trimming were read from the DNA. The data hold more than 70,000 clones, with about nine tenths observed a single time. From germline, CDR1 is SGDLS and CDR2 YYNGEE. CDR3 size: 14 residues. V gave up 0 bases and J gave up 5 bases, with 11 bases separating them. V usage is TRBV9 and J usage is TRBJ2-5; TRBD2 might be the D (6 bases). This TCR was sampled from a woman younger than 30 with acute or convalescent COVID-19. The material sequenced was peripheral blood. CDR3 coding DNA: TGTGCCAGCAGCGTAGGGGCCGGGAGCGAGACCCAGTACTTC. It codes for CASSVGAGSETQYF.